This T cell receptor beta chain was obtained from a study of CD8 T cells in ankylosing spondylitis. General observations from the study: With a CD8+ phenotype, disease-linked clones were relatively rare in peripheral blood. In ankylosing spondylitis blood, a motif of fewer than 10 highly homologous TCR beta variants appeared characteristic.

Concerning this clonotype itself: Its antigen is still unknown.

TCRdb used MiXCR to reprocess the 5' RACE reads, holding one entry per CDR3 protein. The table lists 300,000 to 400,000 distinct CDR3 sequences, 11% of them singletons. Germline CDR1 DFQATT, CDR2 SNEGSKA (reference sequence). The germline V and J ends were trimmed by 1 base and 0 bases, with 16 bases remaining between them. There are 17 residues in the CDR3. This receptor was identified in a female donor with ankylosing spondylitis or in good health (not recorded which). The sample comprised blood, either unsorted or a sorted T cell fraction (not recorded which). This chain connects TRBV20-1 to TRBJ2-1, with D tentatively TRBD2 (5 bases). As DNA, the CDR3 is TGCAGTGCTAGAGTGGAAGCGGCAAGGAGCTCCTACAATGAGCAGTTCTTC. It encodes CSARVEAARSSYNEQFF.